This record concerns one TCR beta chain sequence. The antigen is not known. The CDR3 runs 15 residues. V lost 4 bases and J 2 bases, leaving 9 bases between the germline ends. CDR1 and CDR2 (germline): SNHLY, FYNNEI. Sequenced by immunoSEQ multiplex PCR; TCRdb stores in-frame clones only, minus some. This table has tens of thousands of clones, 80% to 90% appearing once. This entry comes from a study of T cell responses to AZD1222 COVID-19 vaccine. It was second doses at about 4 or about 12 weeks that were pooled. Findings of the study overall: Spike-specific TCR repertoires showed rising breadth and depth after two AZD1222 doses.

This TCR derives from an adult who received the AZD1222 COVID-19 vaccine. The starting material was peripheral blood, obtained 28 days after the second AZD1222 dose. The J gene is TRBJ2-6, the V gene TRBV2, with D possibly being TRBD2 (6 bases). CDR3 bases: TGTGCCAGCAGTGCGTCGGGGGCTGGGGCCAACGTCCTGACTTTC. Encoded protein: CASSASGAGANVLTF.